This TCR beta chain was sequenced for a study of control samples from healthy donors and cancer patients. The CDR3 contains 16 residues. CDR1 is LGHDT and CDR2 is YNNKEL in the germline V gene (reference sequence). V was shortened by 0 bases and J by 0 bases, with 11 bases between the two germline ends. The method was immunoSEQ multiplex PCR; TCRdb's version includes in-frame clones alone and lacks a portion of them. Of 100,000 or so clones listed, approximately 93% were seen once; the top ten hold around 1%. V usage is TRBV3-1 (or the pseudogene TRBV3-2) and J usage is TRBJ1-2; D call uncertain. The receptor was derived from a woman aged 25 to 39 in good health. Material: blood. Written as DNA, the CDR3 is TGTGCCAGCAGCCAAGATGAGGCCACTCCTAACTATGGCTACACCTTC. Its translation: CASSQDEATPNYGYTF.